This entry lists 3 T cell receptor beta chains sequenced from one sample in a study of shared clonotypes between healthy human individuals (TCRdb year 2020). Library prep was done by the immunoSEQ multiplex PCR assay. As stored in TCRdb, this immuneACCESS dataset retains in-frame rearrangements with V and J assigned. A fraction of the clones does not appear; measured against another copy, unresolved V genes explain less than half of the discrepancy, and the remainder lacks a known reason. The sample contains about 2,500,000 clones, roughly 92% of them found a single time. About 0.13% of the sample is held by the ten biggest clonotypes. Sequenced: naive CD4+ T cells sorted from blood. The cell subset or site tag for this specimen amounts to: CD45RA+ positively selected. All receptors come from a man between 18 and 35 years old in good health.

The V and J genes are TRBV5-6 and TRBJ2-5, with TRBD2 matching 15 bases. The germline CDR1 and CDR2 sequences are SGHDT and YYEEEE. J lost 2 bases, V lost 4 bases, and 6 bases had no gene match. The CDR3 runs 17 residues. DNA for the CDR3: TGTGCCAGCAGCCTGGGACTAGCGGGAGGATATCAAGAGACCCAGTACTTC. Protein product: CASSLGLAGGYQETQYF. Variable domain in full (rest from reference TRBV5-6 and TRBJ2-5): DAGVTQSPTHLIKTRGQQVTLRCSPKSGHDTVSWYQQALGQGPQFIFQYYEEEERQRGNFPDRFSGHQFPNYSSELNVNALLLGDSALYLCASSLGLAGGYQETQYFGPGTRLLVL.

DNA for the CDR3: TGCGCCAGCAGCTTGGGTGCGGGCCTGACAGATACGCAGTATTTT. It is translated as CASSLGAGLTDTQYF. The V gene is TRBV5-1, the J gene TRBJ2-3; D possibly corresponds to TRBD2 (5 bases). The CDR3 has 15 amino acids. Trimming removed 0 bases from V and 3 bases from J, with 11 bases in between. The germline CDR1 and CDR2 sequences are SGHRS and YFSETQ. Filled out from reference TRBV5-1 and TRBJ2-3, the complete variable domain reads KAGVTQTPRYLIKTRGQQVTLSCSPISGHRSVSWYQQTPGQGLQFLFEYFSETQRNKGNFPGRFSGRQFSNSRSEMNVSTLELGDSALYLCASSLGAGLTDTQYFGPGTRLTVL.

This chain connects TRBV10-1 to TRBJ2-1; 9 bases are a match to TRBD1. J gave up 7 bases and V 7 bases, and 11 bases lay outside the gene matches. The germline V gene has CDR1 WNHNN and CDR2 SYGVQD (reference sequence). The CDR3 spans 15 residues. CDR3 amino acids: CASKEDLDRGNEQFF. The CDR3 bases are TGCGCCAGCAAGGAGGATTTGGACAGGGGAAATGAGCAGTTCTTC.